Following are 8 T cell receptor beta chains from one sample sequenced in a study of monozygotic twins with inflammatory bowel disease. TCRdb reanalyzed the 5' RACE reads and collapses them to one entry per CDR3 protein, without DNA. In all, the sample yields 300,000 to 450,000 distinct CDR3 sequences. Input material: blood. The source of these receptors is a human donor with ulcerative colitis or Crohn's disease, or a healthy co-twin of an affected twin (not recorded which).

J is TRBJ2-3 and V is TRBV7-8; TCRdb outputs TRBD2, but without DNA this stays unchecked. This CDR3 spans 16 amino acids. In germline, CDR1 is SGHVS, CDR2 FQNEAQ. The CDR3 here is CASSLEGLLTTDTQYF.

J is TRBJ2-7 and V is TRBV11-1; TCRdb returns TRBD1, unconfirmable since there is no DNA. There are 13 residues in the CDR3. Looked up from germline, CDR1 is SGHAT and CDR2 is FQDESV (reference sequence). This chain's CDR3 is CASSVIVGGEQYF.

The chain recombines TRBV12-3 or TRBV12-4 with TRBJ2-3; as DNA is missing, the TRBD2 call by TCRdb cannot be tested. The CDR3 is 14 amino acids. The CDR3 here is CASSQTTFTDTQYF.

CDR3 in amino acids: CASSFGSANTEAFF. The rearrangement joins TRBV5-1 to TRBJ1-1. Germline V lookup: CDR1 SGHRS, CDR2 YFSETQ. The CDR3 extends over 14 amino acids.

The gene calls are TRBV5-1 and TRBJ1-6; the D call of TRBD1 rests on TCRdb alone, since no DNA is present to check it. Germline loops: CDR1 SGHRS, CDR2 YFSETQ. CDR3 length equals 16 residues. The CDR3 loop reads CASSLVPGITSSPLHF. Using reference TRBV5-1 and TRBJ1-6 for the parts outside the CDR3, the full variable domain is KAGVTQTPRYLIKTRGQQVTLSCSPISGHRSVSWYQQTPGQGLQFLFEYFSETQRNKGNFPGRFSGRQFSNSRSEMNVSTLELGDSALYLCASSLVPGITSSPLHFGNGTRLTVT.

The chain uses TRBV7-2 and TRBJ2-7. The germline gives CDR1 SGHTA, CDR2 FQGNSA. This CDR3 is built from 13 residues. The CDR3: CASSLAGYYEQYF.

The rearrangement links TRBV7-8 to TRBJ1-4; TCRdb picks TRBD1, but there is no DNA to check that call. The CDR3 consists of 15 residues. CDR1 is SGHVS, CDR2 FQNEAQ, per germline. The chain's CDR3 is CASSMVQGVNEKLFF.

The chain recombines TRBV4-3 with TRBJ2-7; the TCRdb call, TRBD1, lacks DNA for checking. Germline values: CDR1 LGHNA, CDR2 YSLEER. The CDR3 extends over 16 amino acids. CDR3: CASSQGTGTGGYEQYF.